These 27 T cell receptor beta chains share one sample of origin, sequenced in a study of cytomegalovirus exposure and HLA in healthy donors. PCR employed 60 Vbeta and 13 Jbeta primers. Only in-frame clones appear in the TCRdb table, and some are missing; sequencing was by immunoSEQ multiplex PCR. The data show 180,000 or so clones, with roughly 77% seen just once and around 8.3% held by the top ten. Material for sequencing was PBMCs. The receptors were sampled from a middle-aged woman in good health and CMV-seropositive.

This rearrangement joins TRBV5-1 to TRBJ1-1; 8 positions agree with TRBD1. V was pared by 4 bases and J by 4 bases, with 6 bases of the junction left unmatched. The germline CDR1 and CDR2 sequences are SGHRS and YFSETQ. The CDR3 totals 14 residues. CDR3 coding DNA: TGCGCCAGCAGCAAGTCAGGGGGCCTCACTGAAGCTTTCTTT. Translation: CASSKSGGLTEAFF.

The J gene is TRBJ1-3, the V gene TRBV7-9; maybe TRBD1 (5 bases). Germline CDR1 reads SEHNR; CDR2 reads FQNEAQ (reference sequence). The V end was cut by 7 bases, the J end by 7 bases, with 14 bases between. This CDR3 is built from 13 residues. CDR3 region: CASIPTWGNTIYF. The CDR3 DNA reads as TGTGCCAGCATTCCGACATGGGGCAACACCATATATTTT.

CDR3 bases: TGTGCCAGTAGTAAAGGAGGCAGGGGGCTTTCTGGCTACACCTTC. This encodes CASSKGGRGLSGYTF. The chain employs TRBV19 and TRBJ1-2, with TRBD1 matching 8 bases. This CDR3 is built from 15 residues. The J segment lost 7 bases and the V segment lost 4 bases, leaving 11 bases of the junction unmatched. The germline V gene has CDR1 LNHDA and CDR2 SQIVND (reference sequence).

The J gene is TRBJ2-7, the V gene TRBV2, with D maybe TRBD2 (6 bases). Trimming shortened V by 6 bases and J by 2 bases, and 14 bases separated the two germline ends. The CDR3 runs 14 residues. Germline loops: CDR1 SNHLY, CDR2 FYNNEI. Here the CDR3 reads CASRGTFRTYEQYF. In DNA, the CDR3 is TGTGCCAGCAGGGGGACTTTCAGAACCTACGAGCAGTACTTC.

The chain uses TRBV5-1 and TRBJ2-1; 8 bases fit TRBD2. V lost 0 bases and J lost 7; bases outside the gene matches: 15. The germline V gene has CDR1 SGHRS and CDR2 YFSETQ. There are 18 residues in the CDR3. The CDR3 reads CASSLAPLTSGSINEQFF. CDR3 bases: TGCGCCAGCAGCTTGGCGCCATTAACCAGCGGGAGTATTAATGAGCAGTTCTTC.

The rearrangement uses TRBV29-1 and TRBJ2-7; 7 nucleotides agree with TRBD2. From germline, CDR1 is SQVTM and CDR2 ANQGSEA. The CDR3 extends over 15 amino acids. V was pared by 4 bases and J by 9 bases, with 18 bases of the junction left unmatched. The DNA for the CDR3 is TGCAGCGTTGGGGGAACTAGCGTTGGTTCTGAAGGGCAGTACTTC. It yields the protein CSVGGTSVGSEGQYF.

V usage is TRBV25-1 and J usage is TRBJ2-5; 8 bases align to TRBD2. Germline CDR1 is MGHDK and CDR2 is SYGVNS. V shed 3 bases and J 5 bases; nucleotides not matched to a gene: 11. The CDR3 spans 16 residues. CDR3 sequence (DNA): TGTGCCAGCAGTGAGGGGACGGGAGGGCCTCCGGAGACCCAGTACTTC. Encoded protein: CASSEGTGGPPETQYF.

This clone was seen more than once but under ten times. Other DNA sequences in the sample encode the same CDR3. The chain recombines TRBV18 with TRBJ1-1, with TRBD1 identical over 10 bases. There are 14 residues in the CDR3. CDR1 and CDR2 (germline): KGHSH, LQKENI. The trim removed 3 bases at V and 3 bases at J, leaving 1 base unmatched. The CDR3 is CASSPGTGDTEAFF. CDR3 DNA: TGTGCCAGCTCACCGGGGACAGGGGACACTGAAGCTTTCTTT.

The gene calls are TRBV27 and TRBJ2-1; D ambiguous. Trimming left V 2 bases short and J 0 bases short, with 5 bases between. The CDR3 consists of 14 residues. The germline gives CDR1 MNHEY, CDR2 SMNVEV (reference sequence). The CDR3 sequence is CASSLLYSYNEQFF. CDR3 coding DNA: TGTGCCAGCAGTTTACTCTACTCCTACAATGAGCAGTTCTTC.

The V and J genes are TRBV11-3 and TRBJ1-3; no definite D call. Looked up from germline, CDR1 is SGHNT and CDR2 is YENEEA. The CDR3 is 16 amino acids. V was trimmed by 1 base and J by 0 bases, leaving 10 bases between them. The CDR3 coding sequence is TGTGCCAGCAGCTTAGGCCCAGTCACCTCTGGAAACACCATATATTTT. Translating it yields CASSLGPVTSGNTIYF.

V is TRBV6-4 and J is TRBJ1-2; 8 bases align to TRBD1. J lost 3 bases, V lost 0 bases, and 3 bases had no gene match. This CDR3 region has 15 residues. Germline CDR1 MRHNA, CDR2 SNTAGT. CDR3 region: CASSDSNRGDYGYTF. For the CDR3, the DNA is TGTGCCAGCAGTGACTCGAACAGGGGGGACTATGGCTACACCTTC.

J is TRBJ1-1 and V is TRBV28; D is perhaps TRBD1 (6 bases). This CDR3 has 11 amino acids. V shed 9 bases and J shed 10 bases, with 15 bases lying between them. Germline CDR1 and CDR2: MDHEN and SYDVKM. Here the CDR3 reads CASHEQGAAFF. CDR3 nucleotides: TGTGCCAGTCACGAACAGGGTGCAGCTTTCTTT.

This clone has just one count. The rearrangement uses TRBV7-2 and TRBJ2-5; 9 bases fit TRBD1. The CDR3 is made up of 15 amino acids. Germline V gives CDR1 SGHTA, CDR2 FQGNSA. With 4 bases clipped from V and 5 bases from J, the junction kept 8 bases outside the gene matches. Here the CDR3 reads CASSYRDRVRETQYF. The CDR3 DNA reads as TGTGCCAGCAGCTACCGGGACAGGGTGCGGGAGACCCAGTACTTC.

This clone was counted only a few times. V and J are TRBV21-1 and TRBJ2-2; the table names TRBD2, a call not compared with the DNA. TRBV21-1 constitutes a pseudogene. The CDR3 covers 17 residues. The CDR3 here is CASSKVQRAPNTGELFF. The CDR3 nucleotides read TGTGCCAGCAGCAAAGTACAGCGGGCTCCGAACACCGGGGAGCTGTTTTTT.

The chain has TRBV7-2 and TRBJ2-7; D might be TRBD2 (6 bases). The V end was cut by 1 base, the J end by 7 bases, with 14 bases between. CDR1 is SGHTA and CDR2 is FQGNSA in the germline V gene. CDR3 length: 14 residues. CDR3 nucleotide sequence: TGTGCCAGCAGCTTAGGTAGGGGCGGGGAAGAGCAGTACTTC. This codes for CASSLGRGGEEQYF.

The gene calls are TRBV7-9 and TRBJ2-3; 13 bases agree with TRBD2. The junction had 4 bases not matched to a gene; V was cut back by 5 bases and J by 2 bases. From germline, CDR1 is SEHNR and CDR2 FQNEAQ (reference sequence). This CDR3 contains 16 residues. In DNA form, the CDR3 reads TGTGCCAGCAGCCGCACTAGCGGGAGGGCCACAGATACGCAGTATTTT. Encoded protein: CASSRTSGRATDTQYF.

The rearrangement joins TRBV7-2 to TRBJ2-1, with 7 bases aligning to TRBD2. CDR3 size: 15 residues. The ends lost 3 bases at V and 3 bases at J; junction bases unmatched: 5. CDR1 SGHTA and CDR2 FQGNSA come from the germline V gene. The CDR3 region has the DNA TGTGCCAGCAGCTTCGGCGGGAGCGGCTACAATGAGCAGTTCTTC. It is translated as CASSFGGSGYNEQFF.

The chain couples TRBV7-9 to TRBJ2-7, with D maybe TRBD2 (5 bases). CDR1 is SEHNR and CDR2 is FQNEAQ in the germline V gene (reference sequence). V was shortened by 4 bases and J by 7 bases, with 14 bases between the two germline ends. This CDR3 region has 13 residues. CDR3 sequence: CASSSGMEGEQYF. The CDR3, as DNA: TGTGCCAGCAGCTCGGGAATGGAAGGAGAGCAGTACTTC.

This chain links TRBV4-1 with TRBJ2-1; TRBD2 might be the D (6 bases). This CDR3 region has 16 residues. Germline CDR1 and CDR2: MGHRA and YSYEKL. V gave up 4 bases and J gave up 5 bases, with 18 bases separating them. The chain's CDR3 is CASSPDQGGTDNEQFF. CDR3 coding DNA: TGCGCCAGCAGCCCAGACCAGGGCGGGACGGACAATGAGCAGTTCTTC.

This clone has only a few counts. The V gene is TRBV27, the J gene TRBJ2-7; 9 bases map to TRBD2. The ends lost 5 bases at V and 2 bases at J; junction bases unmatched: 7. The CDR3 is 15 amino acids. Germline V CDR1 and CDR2: MNHEY, SMNVEV (reference sequence). CDR3 in DNA: TGTGCCAGCAGTCCCCCCCTAGCGGGGCCCTACGAGCAGTACTTC. This translates into CASSPPLAGPYEQYF.

This clone was seen a few times. This rearrangement joins TRBV6-6 to TRBJ2-2; D may be TRBD2 (7 bases). Germline V lookup: CDR1 MNHNY, CDR2 SVGAGI (reference sequence). V was pared by 7 bases and J by 5 bases, with 17 bases between. The CDR3 runs 15 residues. The CDR3 coding sequence is TGTGCCAGCAACCCCGGGGGGCCTGGGACCGGGGAGCTGTTTTTT. It is translated as CASNPGGPGTGELFF.

The J gene is TRBJ1-6, the V gene TRBV7-2; a weak D match, TRBD1 (5 bases). V lost 4 bases, J lost 9 bases, and 13 bases lay in between. The length of the CDR3 is 14 residues. CDR1 is SGHTA, CDR2 FQGNSA, per germline. This CDR3 is CASSSRGFGSPLHF. Written as DNA, the CDR3 is TGTGCCAGCAGCTCTCGGGGGTTTGGTTCACCCCTCCACTTT.

The CDR3 DNA is TGTGCCAGCAGACCCAGGCCAGGGGTAGAGGAGGAGACCCAGTACTTC. Amino acids: CASRPRPGVEEETQYF. This chain uses TRBV6-6 with TRBJ2-5; D possibly corresponds to TRBD1 (6 bases). Trimming left V 6 bases short and J 5 bases short, with 22 bases between. The CDR3 is 16 residues long. From germline, CDR1 is MNHNY and CDR2 SVGAGI (reference sequence).

The chain has TRBV6-1 and TRBJ2-3; tentative D call: TRBD1 (6 bases). CDR3 size: 14 residues. Germline loops: CDR1 MNHNS, CDR2 SASEGT. Trimming shortened V by 7 bases and J by 4 bases, and 15 bases separated the two germline ends. CDR3 amino acids: CASTQGGVADTQYF. As DNA, the CDR3 is TGTGCCAGCACCCAAGGGGGTGTCGCAGATACGCAGTATTTT.

The chain uses TRBV2 and TRBJ2-5; 10 bases agree with TRBD2. Germline lookup yields CDR1 SNHLY and CDR2 FYNNEI. V lost 4 bases and J lost 5; bases outside the gene matches: 10. This CDR3 has 16 amino acids. For the CDR3, the DNA is TGTGCCAGCAGTGTGGGAGCGGGAGGGGGCAGGGAGACCCAGTACTTC. As protein: CASSVGAGGGRETQYF. Drawing the rest from reference TRBV2 and TRBJ2-5, the complete variable domain is EPEVTQTPSHQVTQMGQEVILRCVPISNHLYFYWYRQILGQKVEFLVSFYNNEISEKSEIFDDQFSVERPDGSNFTLKIRSTKLEDSAMYFCASSVGAGGGRETQYFGPGTRLLVL.

About this clone itself: A junction end diverges from the germline sequence, so it may reflect a read error. The J gene is TRBJ2-5, the V gene TRBV7-7; no firm D call. Per the germline V gene, CDR1 is SSHAT and CDR2 is FNYEAQ (reference sequence). This CDR3 spans 13 amino acids. CDR3 region: CASSSDSQETQYF. DNA for the CDR3: TGTGCTAGCAGCTCCGATAGCCAAGAGACCCAGTACTTC.

V is TRBV9 and J is TRBJ2-1; 12 nucleotides line up with TRBD2. The CDR3 covers 15 residues. V gave up 4 bases and J gave up 10 bases; unmatched junction bases: 9. Germline CDR1 SGDLS, CDR2 YYNGEE. The CDR3 here is CASSPWTSGTGEQFF. The CDR3 region has the DNA TGTGCCAGCAGCCCTTGGACTAGCGGGACGGGCGAGCAGTTCTTC.